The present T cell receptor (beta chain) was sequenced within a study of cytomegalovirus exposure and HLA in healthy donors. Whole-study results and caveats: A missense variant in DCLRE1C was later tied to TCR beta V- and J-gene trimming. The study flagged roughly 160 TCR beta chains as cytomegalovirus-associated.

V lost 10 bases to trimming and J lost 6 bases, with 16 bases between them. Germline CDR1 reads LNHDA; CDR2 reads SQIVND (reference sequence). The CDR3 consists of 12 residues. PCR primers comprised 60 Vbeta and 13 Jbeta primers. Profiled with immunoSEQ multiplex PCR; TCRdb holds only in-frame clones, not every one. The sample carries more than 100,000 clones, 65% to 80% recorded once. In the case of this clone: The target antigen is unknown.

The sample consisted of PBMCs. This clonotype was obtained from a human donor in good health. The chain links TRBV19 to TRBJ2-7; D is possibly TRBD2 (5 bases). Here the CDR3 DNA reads TGTGCCACCTCAGGTCCACTAGGCGAGCAGTACTTC. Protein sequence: CATSGPLGEQYF.